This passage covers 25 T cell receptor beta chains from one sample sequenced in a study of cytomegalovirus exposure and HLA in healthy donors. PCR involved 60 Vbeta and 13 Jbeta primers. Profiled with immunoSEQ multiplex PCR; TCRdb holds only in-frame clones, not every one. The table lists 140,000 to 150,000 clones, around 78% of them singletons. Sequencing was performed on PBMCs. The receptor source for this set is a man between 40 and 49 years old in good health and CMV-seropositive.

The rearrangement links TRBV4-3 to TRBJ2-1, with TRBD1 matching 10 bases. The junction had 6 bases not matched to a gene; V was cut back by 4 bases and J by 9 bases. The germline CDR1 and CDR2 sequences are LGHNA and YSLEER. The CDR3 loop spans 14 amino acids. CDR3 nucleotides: TGCGCCAGCAGCCTGGGGACAGGGGACGTTGAGCAGTTCTTC. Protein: CASSLGTGDVEQFF.

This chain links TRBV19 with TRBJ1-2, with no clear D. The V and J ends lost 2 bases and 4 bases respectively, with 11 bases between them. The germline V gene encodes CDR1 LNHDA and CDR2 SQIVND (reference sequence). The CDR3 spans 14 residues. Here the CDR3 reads CASSIQVSRYGYTF. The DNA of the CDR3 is TGTGCCAGTAGTATACAGGTGTCTCGCTATGGCTACACCTTC. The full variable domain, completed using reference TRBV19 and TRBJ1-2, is DGGITQSPKYLFRKEGQNVTLSCEQNLNHDAMYWYRQDPGQGLRLIYYSQIVNDFQKGDIAEGYSVSREKKESFPLTVTSAQKNPTAFYLCASSIQVSRYGYTFGSGTRLTVV.

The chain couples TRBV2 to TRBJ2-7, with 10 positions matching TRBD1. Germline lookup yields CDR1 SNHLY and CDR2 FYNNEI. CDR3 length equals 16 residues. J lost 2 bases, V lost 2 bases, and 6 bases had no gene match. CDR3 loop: CASSELLGQGAYEQYF. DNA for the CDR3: TGTGCCAGCAGTGAACTCCTCGGACAGGGGGCCTACGAGCAGTACTTC.

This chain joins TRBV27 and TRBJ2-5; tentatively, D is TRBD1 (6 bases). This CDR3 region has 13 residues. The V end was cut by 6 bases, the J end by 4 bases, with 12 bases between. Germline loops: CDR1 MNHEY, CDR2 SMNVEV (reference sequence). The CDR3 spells CASRAGDRETQYF. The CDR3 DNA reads TGTGCCAGCAGGGCAGGGGACCGAGAGACCCAGTACTTC.

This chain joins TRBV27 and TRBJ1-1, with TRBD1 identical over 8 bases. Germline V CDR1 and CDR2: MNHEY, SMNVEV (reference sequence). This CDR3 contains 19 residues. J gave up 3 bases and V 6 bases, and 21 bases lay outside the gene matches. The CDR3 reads CASRLSSGGSPWGDTEAFF. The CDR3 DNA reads TGTGCCAGCAGACTTTCCTCAGGGGGCAGTCCATGGGGTGACACTGAAGCTTTCTTT.

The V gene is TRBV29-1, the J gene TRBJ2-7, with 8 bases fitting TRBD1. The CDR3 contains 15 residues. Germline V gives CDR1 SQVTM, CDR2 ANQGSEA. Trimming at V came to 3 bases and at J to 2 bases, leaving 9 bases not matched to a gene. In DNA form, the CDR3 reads TGCAGCGTTGATGCCCCGACGGGACAGGCCTACGAGCAGTACTTC. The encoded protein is CSVDAPTGQAYEQYF.

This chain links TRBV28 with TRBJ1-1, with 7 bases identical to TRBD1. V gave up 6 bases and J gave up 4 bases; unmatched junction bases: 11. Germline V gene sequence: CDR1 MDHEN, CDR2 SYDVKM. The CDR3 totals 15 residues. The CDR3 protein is CASSSAPGGGTEAFF. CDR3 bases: TGTGCCAGCAGCAGCGCCCCAGGGGGAGGCACTGAAGCTTTCTTT.

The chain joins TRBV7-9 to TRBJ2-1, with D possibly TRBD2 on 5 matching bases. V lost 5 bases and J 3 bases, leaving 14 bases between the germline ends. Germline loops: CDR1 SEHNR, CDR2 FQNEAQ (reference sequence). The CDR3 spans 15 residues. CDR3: CASSIGLPGYNEQFF. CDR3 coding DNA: TGTGCCAGCAGCATCGGACTCCCGGGCTACAATGAGCAGTTCTTC.

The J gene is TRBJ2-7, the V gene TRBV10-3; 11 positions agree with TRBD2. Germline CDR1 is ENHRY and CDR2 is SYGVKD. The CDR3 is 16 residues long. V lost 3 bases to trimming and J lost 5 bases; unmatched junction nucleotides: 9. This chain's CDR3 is CAISDKLAGGTHEQYF. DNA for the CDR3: TGTGCCATCAGTGACAAGCTAGCGGGAGGAACTCACGAGCAGTACTTC.

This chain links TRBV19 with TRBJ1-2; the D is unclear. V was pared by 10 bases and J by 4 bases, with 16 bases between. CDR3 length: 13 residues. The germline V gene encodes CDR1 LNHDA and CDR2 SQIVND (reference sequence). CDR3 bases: TGTGCCACTCATCGGGGAAACCCCTATGGCTACACCTTC. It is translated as CATHRGNPYGYTF. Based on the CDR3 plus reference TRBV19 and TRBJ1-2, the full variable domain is DGGITQSPKYLFRKEGQNVTLSCEQNLNHDAMYWYRQDPGQGLRLIYYSQIVNDFQKGDIAEGYSVSREKKESFPLTVTSAQKNPTAFYLCATHRGNPYGYTFGSGTRLTVV.

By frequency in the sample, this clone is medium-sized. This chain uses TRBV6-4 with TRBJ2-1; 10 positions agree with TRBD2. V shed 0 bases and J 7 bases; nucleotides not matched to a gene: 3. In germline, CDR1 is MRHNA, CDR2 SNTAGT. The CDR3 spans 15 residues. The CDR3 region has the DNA TGTGCCAGCAGTGACTCAGCTAGCGGGAGTAATGAGCAGTTCTTC. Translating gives CASSDSASGSNEQFF.

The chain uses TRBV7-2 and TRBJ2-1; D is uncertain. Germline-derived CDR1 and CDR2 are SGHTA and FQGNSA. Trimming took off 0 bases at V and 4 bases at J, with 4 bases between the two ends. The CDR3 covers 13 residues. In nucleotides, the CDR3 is TGTGCCAGCAGCTTAGCCAGATACAATGAGCAGTTCTTC. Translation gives CASSLARYNEQFF.

CDR3 coding DNA: TGTGCCAGCAGCCATAACAGGGACCCCTCCTACAATGAGCAGTTCTTC. Amino acid sequence: CASSHNRDPSYNEQFF. This chain connects TRBV11-1 to TRBJ2-1, with D possibly TRBD1 on 6 matching bases. The germline V gene has CDR1 SGHAT and CDR2 FQDESV (reference sequence). V was shortened by 5 bases and J by 0 bases, with 14 bases between the two germline ends. The CDR3 has 16 residues.

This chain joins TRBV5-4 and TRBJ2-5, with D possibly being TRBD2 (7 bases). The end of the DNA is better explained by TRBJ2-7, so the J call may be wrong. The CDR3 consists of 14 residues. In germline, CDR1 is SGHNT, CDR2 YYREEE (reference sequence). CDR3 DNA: TGTGCCAGCAGTCCGGGGGAGGGGGTTTACGAGCAGTACTTC. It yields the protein CASSPGEGVYEQYF.

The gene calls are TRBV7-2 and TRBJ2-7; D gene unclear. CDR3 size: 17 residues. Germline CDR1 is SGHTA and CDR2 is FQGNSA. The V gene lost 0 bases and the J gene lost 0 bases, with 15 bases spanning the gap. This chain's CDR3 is CASSLALGTPSSYEQYF. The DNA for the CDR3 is TGTGCCAGCAGCTTAGCCCTAGGAACTCCGAGCTCCTACGAGCAGTACTTC.

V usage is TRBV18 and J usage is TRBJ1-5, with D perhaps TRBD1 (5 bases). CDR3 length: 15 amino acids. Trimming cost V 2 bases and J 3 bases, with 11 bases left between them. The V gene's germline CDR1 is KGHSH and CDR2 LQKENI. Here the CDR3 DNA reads TGTGCCAGCTCACCAAGTGCCAGGGTCAATCAGCCCCAGCATTTT. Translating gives CASSPSARVNQPQHF. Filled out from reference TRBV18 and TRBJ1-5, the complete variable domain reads NAGVMQNPRHLVRRRGQEARLRCSPMKGHSHVYWYRQLPEEGLKFMVYLQKENIIDESGMPKERFSAEFPKEGPSILRIQQVVRGDSAAYFCASSPSARVNQPQHFGDGTRLSIL.

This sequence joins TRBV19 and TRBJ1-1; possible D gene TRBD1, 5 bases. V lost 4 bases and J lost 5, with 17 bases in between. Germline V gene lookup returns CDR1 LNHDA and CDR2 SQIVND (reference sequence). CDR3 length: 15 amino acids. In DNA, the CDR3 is TGTGCCAGTAGTAGGGGGGACCGGGAGGTTACTGAAGCTTTCTTT. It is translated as CASSRGDREVTEAFF. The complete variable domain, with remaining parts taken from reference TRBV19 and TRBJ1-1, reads DGGITQSPKYLFRKEGQNVTLSCEQNLNHDAMYWYRQDPGQGLRLIYYSQIVNDFQKGDIAEGYSVSREKKESFPLTVTSAQKNPTAFYLCASSRGDREVTEAFFGQGTRLTVV.

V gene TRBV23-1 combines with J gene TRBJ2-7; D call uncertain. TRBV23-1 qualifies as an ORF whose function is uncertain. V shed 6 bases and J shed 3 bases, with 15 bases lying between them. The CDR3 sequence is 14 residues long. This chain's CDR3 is CASRPGQNLYEQYF. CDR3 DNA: TGCGCCAGCAGGCCTGGGCAGAACCTCTACGAGCAGTACTTC.

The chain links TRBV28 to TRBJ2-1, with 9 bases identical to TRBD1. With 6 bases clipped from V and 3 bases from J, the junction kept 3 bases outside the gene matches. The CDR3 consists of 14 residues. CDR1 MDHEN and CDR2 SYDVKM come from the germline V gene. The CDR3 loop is CASRGDRDYNEQFF. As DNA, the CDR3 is TGTGCCAGCAGGGGGGACAGGGACTACAATGAGCAGTTCTTC.

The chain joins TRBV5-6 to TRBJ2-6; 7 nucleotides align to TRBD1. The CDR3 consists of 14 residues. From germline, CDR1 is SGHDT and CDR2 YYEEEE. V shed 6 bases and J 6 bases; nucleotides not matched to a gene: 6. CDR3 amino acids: CASTMTGLANVLTF. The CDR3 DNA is TGTGCCAGCACCATGACAGGGTTGGCCAACGTCCTGACTTTC.

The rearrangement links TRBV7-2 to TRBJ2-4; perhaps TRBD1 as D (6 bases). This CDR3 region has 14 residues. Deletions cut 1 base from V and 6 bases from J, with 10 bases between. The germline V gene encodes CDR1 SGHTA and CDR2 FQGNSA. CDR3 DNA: TGTGCCAGCAGCTTAGAAGGACAGAGAAACATTCAGTACTTC. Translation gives CASSLEGQRNIQYF.

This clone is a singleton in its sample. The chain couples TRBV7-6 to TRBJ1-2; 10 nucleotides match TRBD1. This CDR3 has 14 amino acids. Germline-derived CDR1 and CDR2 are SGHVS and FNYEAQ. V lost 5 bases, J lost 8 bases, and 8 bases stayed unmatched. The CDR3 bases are TGTGCCAGCAGCGCGGGACAGGGGCTTGGCGGCTACACCTTC. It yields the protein CASSAGQGLGGYTF.

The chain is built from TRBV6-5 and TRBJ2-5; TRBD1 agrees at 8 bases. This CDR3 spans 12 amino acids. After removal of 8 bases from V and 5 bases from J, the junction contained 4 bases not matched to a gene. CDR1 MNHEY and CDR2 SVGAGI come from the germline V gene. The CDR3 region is CASRTGGETQYF. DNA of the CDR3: TGTGCCAGCCGAACAGGGGGGGAGACCCAGTACTTC.

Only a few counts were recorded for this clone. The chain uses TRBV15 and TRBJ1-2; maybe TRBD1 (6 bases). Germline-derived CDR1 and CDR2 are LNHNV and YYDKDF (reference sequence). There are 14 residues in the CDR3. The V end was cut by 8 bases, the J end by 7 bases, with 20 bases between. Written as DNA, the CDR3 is TGTGCCACCGAAGCGGGACAATCCTTCGGTGGCTACACCTTC. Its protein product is CATEAGQSFGGYTF.

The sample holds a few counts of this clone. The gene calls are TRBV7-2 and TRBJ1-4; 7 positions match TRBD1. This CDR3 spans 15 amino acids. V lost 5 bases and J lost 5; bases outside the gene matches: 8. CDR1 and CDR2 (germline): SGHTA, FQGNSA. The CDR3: CASSPGDSANEKLFF. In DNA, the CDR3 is TGTGCCAGCAGCCCCGGGGACAGCGCAAATGAAAAACTGTTTTTT.